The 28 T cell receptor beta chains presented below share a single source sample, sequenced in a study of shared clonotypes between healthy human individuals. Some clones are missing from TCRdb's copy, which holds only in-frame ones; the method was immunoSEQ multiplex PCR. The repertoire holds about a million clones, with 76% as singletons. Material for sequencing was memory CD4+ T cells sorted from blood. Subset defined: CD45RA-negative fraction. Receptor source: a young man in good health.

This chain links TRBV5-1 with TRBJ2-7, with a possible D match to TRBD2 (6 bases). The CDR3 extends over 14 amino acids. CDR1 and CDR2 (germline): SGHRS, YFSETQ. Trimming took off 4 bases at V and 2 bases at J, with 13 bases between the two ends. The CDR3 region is CASSLAFATYEQYF. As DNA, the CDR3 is TGCGCCAGCAGCCTAGCGTTCGCCACCTACGAGCAGTACTTC.

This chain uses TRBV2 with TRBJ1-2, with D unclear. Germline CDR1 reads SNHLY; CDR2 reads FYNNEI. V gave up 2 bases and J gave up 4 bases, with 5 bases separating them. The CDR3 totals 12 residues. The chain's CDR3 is CASSELAYGYTF. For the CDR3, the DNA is TGTGCCAGCAGTGAACTCGCCTATGGCTACACCTTC. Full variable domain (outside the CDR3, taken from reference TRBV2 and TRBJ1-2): EPEVTQTPSHQVTQMGQEVILRCVPISNHLYFYWYRQILGQKVEFLVSFYNNEISEKSEIFDDQFSVERPDGSNFTLKIRSTKLEDSAMYFCASSELAYGYTFGSGTRLTVV.

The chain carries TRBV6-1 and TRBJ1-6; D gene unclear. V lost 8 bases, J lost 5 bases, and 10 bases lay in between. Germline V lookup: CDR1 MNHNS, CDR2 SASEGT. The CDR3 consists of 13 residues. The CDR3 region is CASAALNNSPLHF. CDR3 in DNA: TGTGCCAGCGCCGCCCTAAATAATTCACCCCTCCACTTT.

The CDR3 sequence: CASSSLLALEQYF. In nucleotides, the CDR3 is TGCGCCAGCAGCTCGCTACTAGCGCTCGAGCAGTACTTC. The J gene is TRBJ2-7, the V gene TRBV5-1, with 7 bases fitting TRBD2. The ends lost 3 bases at V and 6 bases at J; junction bases unmatched: 6. Germline V gives CDR1 SGHRS, CDR2 YFSETQ. The CDR3 length is 13 residues.

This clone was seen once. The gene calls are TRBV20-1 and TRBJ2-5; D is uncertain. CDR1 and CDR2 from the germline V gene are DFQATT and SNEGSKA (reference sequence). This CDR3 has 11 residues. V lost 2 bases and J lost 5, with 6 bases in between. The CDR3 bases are TGCAGTGCTAGAATGCAGGAGACCCAGTACTTC. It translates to CSARMQETQYF.

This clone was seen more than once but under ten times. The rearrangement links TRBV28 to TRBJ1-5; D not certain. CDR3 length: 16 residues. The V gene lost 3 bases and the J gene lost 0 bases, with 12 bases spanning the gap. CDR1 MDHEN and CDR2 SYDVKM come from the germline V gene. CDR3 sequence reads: CASSFRRGISNQPQHF. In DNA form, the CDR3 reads TGTGCCAGCAGTTTTCGGCGAGGGATTAGCAATCAGCCCCAGCATTTT.

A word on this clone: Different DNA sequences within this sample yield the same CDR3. The CDR3 protein is CASSLGTGRYEQYF. CDR3 coding DNA: TGCGCCAGCAGCCTAGGGACAGGGCGGTACGAGCAGTACTTC. The chain links TRBV5-1 to TRBJ2-7; 9 bases fit TRBD1. The V and J ends lost 4 bases and 4 bases, in that order; junction bases with no gene match: 6. Germline CDR1 and CDR2: SGHRS and YFSETQ. This CDR3 contains 14 residues.

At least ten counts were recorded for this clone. For the CDR3, the DNA is TGTGCCATCAGGGACTCCGGGACGGTTGGGAATCAGCCCCAGCATTTT. As protein: CAIRDSGTVGNQPQHF. The chain uses TRBV10-3 and TRBJ1-5; tentatively, D is TRBD1 (5 bases). CDR1 is ENHRY, CDR2 SYGVKD, per germline. V was pared by 6 bases and J by 4 bases, with 19 bases between. CDR3 length: 16 residues.

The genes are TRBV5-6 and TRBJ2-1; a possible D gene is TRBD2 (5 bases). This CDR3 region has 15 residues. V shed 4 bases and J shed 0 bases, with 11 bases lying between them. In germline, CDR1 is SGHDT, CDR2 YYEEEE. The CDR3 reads CASSPVGSSYNEQFF. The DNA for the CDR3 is TGTGCCAGCAGCCCCGTGGGGAGCTCCTACAATGAGCAGTTCTTC.

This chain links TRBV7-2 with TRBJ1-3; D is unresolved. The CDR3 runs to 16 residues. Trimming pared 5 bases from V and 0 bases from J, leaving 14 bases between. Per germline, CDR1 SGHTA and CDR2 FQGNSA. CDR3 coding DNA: TGTGCCAGCAGCGTAACAGACGCGTTCTCTGGAAACACCATATATTTT. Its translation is CASSVTDAFSGNTIYF.

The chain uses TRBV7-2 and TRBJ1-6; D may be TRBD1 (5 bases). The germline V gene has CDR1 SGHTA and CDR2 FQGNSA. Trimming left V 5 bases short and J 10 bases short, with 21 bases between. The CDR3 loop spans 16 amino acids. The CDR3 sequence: CASSPRQLLWGSPLHF. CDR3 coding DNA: TGTGCCAGCAGCCCCCGACAGTTACTCTGGGGATCACCCCTCCACTTT.

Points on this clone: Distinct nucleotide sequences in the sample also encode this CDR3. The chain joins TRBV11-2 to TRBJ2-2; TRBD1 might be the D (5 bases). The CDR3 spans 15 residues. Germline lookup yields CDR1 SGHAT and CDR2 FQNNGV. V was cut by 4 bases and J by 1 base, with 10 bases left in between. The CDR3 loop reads CASSSSDRNTGELFF. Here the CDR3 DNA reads TGTGCCAGCAGCTCATCCGACAGGAACACCGGGGAGCTGTTTTTT.

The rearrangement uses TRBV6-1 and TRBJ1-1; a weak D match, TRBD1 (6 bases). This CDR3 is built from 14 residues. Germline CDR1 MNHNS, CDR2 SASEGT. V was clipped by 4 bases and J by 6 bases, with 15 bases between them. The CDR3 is CASSGFGQRAEAFF. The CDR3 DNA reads TGTGCCAGCAGTGGGTTCGGACAGAGGGCTGAAGCTTTCTTT.

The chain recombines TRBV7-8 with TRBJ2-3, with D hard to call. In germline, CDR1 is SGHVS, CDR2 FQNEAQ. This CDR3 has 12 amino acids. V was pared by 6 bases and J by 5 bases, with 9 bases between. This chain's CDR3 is CASRSSRDTQYF. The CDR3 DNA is TGTGCCAGCAGGTCGAGCCGAGATACGCAGTATTTT.

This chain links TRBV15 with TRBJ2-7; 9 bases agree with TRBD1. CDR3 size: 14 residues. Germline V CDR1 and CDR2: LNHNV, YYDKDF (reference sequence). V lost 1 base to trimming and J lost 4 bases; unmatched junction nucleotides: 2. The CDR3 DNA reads TGTGCCACCAGCAGAGTGACAGGGGGTTACGAGCAGTACTTC. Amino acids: CATSRVTGGYEQYF.

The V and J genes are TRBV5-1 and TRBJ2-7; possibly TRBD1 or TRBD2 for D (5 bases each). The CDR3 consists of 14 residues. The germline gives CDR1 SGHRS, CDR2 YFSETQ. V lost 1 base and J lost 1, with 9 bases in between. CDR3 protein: CASSLRDVSYEQYF. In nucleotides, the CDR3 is TGCGCCAGCAGCTTGCGGGACGTATCCTACGAGCAGTACTTC.

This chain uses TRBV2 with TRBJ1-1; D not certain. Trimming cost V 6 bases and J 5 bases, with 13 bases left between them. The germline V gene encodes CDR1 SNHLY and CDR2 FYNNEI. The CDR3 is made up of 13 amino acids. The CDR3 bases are TGTGCCAGCAGAACTGGGTGGGGAACTGAAGCTTTCTTT. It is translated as CASRTGWGTEAFF.

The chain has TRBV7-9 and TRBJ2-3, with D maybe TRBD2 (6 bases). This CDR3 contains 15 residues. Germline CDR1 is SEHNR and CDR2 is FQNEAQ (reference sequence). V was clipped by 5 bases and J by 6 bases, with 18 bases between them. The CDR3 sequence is CASSPGGDRLDTQYF. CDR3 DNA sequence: TGTGCCAGCAGCCCCGGCGGGGATAGGTTGGATACGCAGTATTTT.

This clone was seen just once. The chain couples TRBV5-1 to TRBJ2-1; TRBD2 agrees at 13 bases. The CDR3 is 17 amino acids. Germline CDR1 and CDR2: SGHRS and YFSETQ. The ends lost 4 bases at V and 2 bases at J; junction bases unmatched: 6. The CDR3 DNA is TGCGCCAGCAGCCCTAGACTAGCGGGGGGTCCCTACAATGAGCAGTTCTTC. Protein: CASSPRLAGGPYNEQFF.

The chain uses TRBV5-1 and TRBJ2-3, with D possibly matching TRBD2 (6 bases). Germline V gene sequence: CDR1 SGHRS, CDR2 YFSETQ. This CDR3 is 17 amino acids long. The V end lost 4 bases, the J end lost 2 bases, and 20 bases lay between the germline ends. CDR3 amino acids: CASSNYGTLGITDTQYF. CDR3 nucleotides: TGCGCCAGCAGCAATTACGGGACTTTGGGGATCACAGATACGCAGTATTTT.

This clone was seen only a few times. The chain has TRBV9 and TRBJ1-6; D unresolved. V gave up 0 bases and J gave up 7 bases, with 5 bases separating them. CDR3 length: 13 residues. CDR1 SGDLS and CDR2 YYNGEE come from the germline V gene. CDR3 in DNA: TGTGCCAGCAGCGTAGTGTCCAATTCACCCCTCCACTTT. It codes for CASSVVSNSPLHF.

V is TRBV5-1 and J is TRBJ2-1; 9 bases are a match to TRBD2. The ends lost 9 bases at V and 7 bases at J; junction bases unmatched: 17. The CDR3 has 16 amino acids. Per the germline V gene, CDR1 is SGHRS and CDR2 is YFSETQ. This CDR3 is CATAVMAGGPRNEQFF. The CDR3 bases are TGCGCCACCGCCGTCATGGCGGGAGGGCCGAGGAATGAGCAGTTCTTC.

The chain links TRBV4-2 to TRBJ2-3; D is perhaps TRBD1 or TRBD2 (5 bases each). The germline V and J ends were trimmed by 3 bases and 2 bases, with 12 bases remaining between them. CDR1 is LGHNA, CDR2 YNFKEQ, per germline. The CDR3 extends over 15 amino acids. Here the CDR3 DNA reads TGTGCCAGCAGCCACGACGGGACGAACACAGATACGCAGTATTTT. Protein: CASSHDGTNTDTQYF.

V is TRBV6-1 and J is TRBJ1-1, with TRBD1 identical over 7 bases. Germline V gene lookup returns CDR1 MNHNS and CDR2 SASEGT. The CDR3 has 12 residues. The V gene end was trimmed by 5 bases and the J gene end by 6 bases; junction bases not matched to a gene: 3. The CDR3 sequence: CASSLQGSEAFF. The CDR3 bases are TGTGCCAGCAGTCTACAGGGGTCTGAAGCTTTCTTT.

Here the CDR3 reads CATRGGTDTQYF. CDR3 in DNA: TGTGCCACGCGTGGCGGCACAGATACGCAGTATTTT. This chain links TRBV7-2 with TRBJ2-3; no firm D call. V was clipped by 10 bases and J by 1 base, with 9 bases between them. The CDR3 sequence is 12 residues long. Germline CDR1 reads SGHTA; CDR2 reads FQGNSA.

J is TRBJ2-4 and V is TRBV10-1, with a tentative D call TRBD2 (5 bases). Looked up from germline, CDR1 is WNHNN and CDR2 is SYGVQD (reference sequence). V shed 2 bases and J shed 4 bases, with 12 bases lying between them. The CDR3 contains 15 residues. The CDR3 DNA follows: TGCGCCAGCAGTGAGGAGAAGCGGAGGAAAAACATTCAGTACTTC. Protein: CASSEEKRRKNIQYF.

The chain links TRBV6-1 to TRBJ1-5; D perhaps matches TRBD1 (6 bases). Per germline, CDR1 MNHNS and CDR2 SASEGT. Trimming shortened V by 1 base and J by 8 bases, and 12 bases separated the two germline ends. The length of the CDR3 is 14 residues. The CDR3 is CASSEGQGHEPQHF. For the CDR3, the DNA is TGTGCCAGCAGTGAAGGGCAGGGGCATGAGCCCCAGCATTTT.

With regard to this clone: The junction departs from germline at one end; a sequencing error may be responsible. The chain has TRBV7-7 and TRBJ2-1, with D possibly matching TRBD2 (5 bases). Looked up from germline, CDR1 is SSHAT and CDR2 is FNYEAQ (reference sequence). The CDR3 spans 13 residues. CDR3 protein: CASSLERHNEQFF. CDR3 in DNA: TGTGCTAGCAGCTTGGAGCGGCACAATGAGCAGTTCTTC.